This T cell receptor beta chain was captured by sequencing in a study of T-cell memory formation after mild COVID-19 (dated by TCRdb to the early 2020s). The study in broad terms: Most TCR sequence clusters were specific to one of the two donors. In two donors, T-cell clones that expanded and contracted after mild COVID-19 were followed by sequencing TCRalpha and TCRbeta repertoires longitudinally. Two young, previously healthy adult volunteers made up the cohort, one male and one female. Overall study outcomes, separate from this receptor: Some responding clones were detected in pre-infection memory, suggesting pre-existing cross-reactive memory T cells joined the SARS-CoV-2 response. Contracting CD4+ clones appeared mostly in the CM and EM memory subsets, whereas CD8+ clones were enriched in EMRA. The study covered only a couple of mild cases, and larger cohorts including severe cases with pre-infection samples were considered necessary. The second-wave clones that peaked on day 37 were not confirmed to be SARS-CoV-2 specific. Balanced CD4/CD8 phenotypes were observed for clones contracting from day 15 to 85, whereas a bias towards CD4+ was observed for a second wave of clones expanding from day 15 to 37.

The sequencer was an Illumina NovaSeq 6000. cDNA libraries for TCRalpha and TCRbeta were prepared by 5'RACE using constant-segment primers, with sample barcodes and unique molecular identifiers added. Trizol reagent was used to extract RNA from every sample. Amplification of the libraries took two PCR steps, and the second step added a second sample barcode plus Illumina TruSeq adapters. Sequencing of libraries was performed on an Illumina NovaSeq with 2 x 150 bp paired-end reads. The study's processing was this. The reads were demultiplexed and collapsed into UMI-guided consensus sequences using migec v1.2.7. Using mixcr v2.1.11, UMI consensuses were aligned to TRA and TRB V and J templates and then assembled into clonotypes. A clonotype was counted as expanded or contracted only if both edgeR and NoisET called the change significant, with noise models trained on biological replicates. For edgeR calls, a false discovery rate-adjusted p below 0.01 and a log2 fold-change threshold of 1 were applied. As an exploratory analysis of dynamics, max-normalized trajectories of the 1000 most abundant clonotypes were examined by PCA with hierarchical clustering. Separately sequenced CD4+ and CD8+ repertoires were used to assign the CD4 or CD8 phenotype of responding clones. The raw public data were reprocessed by TCRdb itself: fastp quality trimming at Q25, MiXCR clonotype calling, in-frame beta chains only. Merged by CDR3 protein, the rows form single entries marked with the most common genes and DNA. The V and J calls were determined by TCRdb, not by the authors. The sample profile shows about 420,000 distinct CDR3 sequences; 20% to 30% of them were found once. Of the sample, about 12% falls within the top ten clones.

The germline V gene gives CDR1 as KGHSH and CDR2 as LQKENI. The CDR3, from cysteine to phenylalanine, totals 17 residues. Only the CDR3 DNA is retained, 51 bases long and in frame from the first base. This clonotype was found a few times. What antigen it recognizes has not been identified. Mismatch with germline at one junction end may stem from a read error. Ficoll-Paque density gradient centrifugation was the method used to isolate PBMCs. The origin of this receptor is an adult woman who had mild COVID-19 (a few samples of this study predate the infection). The sample titles of this study are shuffled in the database, so cell type and time point are left out; the donor was told from shared clones. Sequenced material: PBMCs or a T cell subset sorted from them (not recorded which). In this chain, TRBV18 is recombined with TRBJ2-1; the D element could tentatively be TRBD1 or TRBD2, as 6 bases agree for each. Read as DNA, the sequence is TGTGCCAGCTCACCACCGGGGGGCTCTAGCCGGGAAAATGTGCAGTTCTTC. This yields the protein CASSPPGGSSRENVQFF.